These T cell receptor beta chains were read from a single sample in a study of cytomegalovirus exposure and HLA in healthy donors. Profiling relied on immunoSEQ multiplex PCR, and the TCRdb table lists in-frame clones only, not all of them. The sample records fewer than 300,000 clones, 86% being singletons. The sequenced sample was PBMCs. Receptors were obtained from a man aged 40-49 years in good health and CMV-seropositive. CDR3s include the opening cysteine and the closing phenylalanine or tryptophan. Fields, in order: J gene, D gene, clone size, V gene, CDR3 protein, CDR3 DNA. The D gene is left open where the match is weak. Clone size, where shown, is once, few, many, or a class for clones that have expanded.

J: TRBJ2-2; D: TRBD1; size: -; V: TRBV10-1; CDR3: CASSPGTGLDTGELFF; DNA: TGCGCCAGCAGCCCCGGGACAGGGCTGGACACCGGGGAGCTGTTTTTT
J: TRBJ1-5; D: TRBD1; size: -; V: TRBV7-2; CDR3: CASSMGQGRVEPQHF; DNA: TGTGCCAGCAGCATGGGACAGGGGCGCGTTGAGCCCCAGCATTTT
J: TRBJ1-1; D: -; size: -; V: TRBV7-9; CDR3: CSSSHWPNTEAFF; DNA: TGTTCCAGCAGCCATTGGCCGAACACTGAAGCTTTCTTT
J: TRBJ1-4; D: -; size: few; V: TRBV28; CDR3: CASSLSETIQLFF; DNA: TGTGCCAGCAGTTTAAGTGAGACAATTCAACTGTTTTTT
J: TRBJ2-3; D: TRBD1; size: -; V: TRBV9; CDR3: CASSVDDRGFTDTQYF; DNA: TGTGCCAGCAGCGTAGACGACAGGGGGTTCACAGATACGCAGTATTTT
J: TRBJ2-3; D: TRBD2; size: -; V: TRBV30; CDR3: CAWSPLAGGPSVPRSTDTQYF; DNA: TGTGCCTGGAGTCCCCTAGCGGGAGGGCCGTCCGTGCCAAGAAGCACAGATACGCAGTATTTT
J: TRBJ2-1; D: TRBD2; size: few; V: TRBV10-2; CDR3: CASSDTSAERGFF; DNA: TGCGCCAGCAGTGACACTAGCGCGGAGAGGGGGTTCTTC
J: TRBJ1-4; D: TRBD1; size: -; V: TRBV7-2; CDR3: CASSGRTGVNEKLFF; DNA: TGTGCCAGCAGCGGCCGGACAGGGGTTAATGAAAAACTGTTTTTT
J: TRBJ1-1; D: -; size: -; V: TRBV7-8; CDR3: CASSPVLGAGTEAFF; DNA: TGTGCCAGCAGTCCCGTGTTGGGGGCTGGCACTGAAGCTTTCTTT
J: TRBJ2-5; D: -; size: -; V: TRBV7-3; CDR3: CASSLTGGQETQYF; DNA: TGTGCCAGCAGCTTAACGGGGGGCCAAGAGACCCAGTACTTC
J: TRBJ2-7; D: TRBD1; size: -; V: TRBV11-1; CDR3: CASSAVDRGGYEQYF; DNA: TGTGCCAGCAGCGCCGTCGACAGGGGTGGATACGAGCAGTACTTC
J: TRBJ1-5; D: -; size: -; V: TRBV30; CDR3: CAWSVWGGDQPQHF; DNA: TGTGCCTGGAGTGTATGGGGCGGGGATCAGCCCCAGCATTTT
J: TRBJ2-1; D: -; size: -; V: TRBV9; CDR3: CASSPRVMSYNEQFF; DNA: TGTGCCAGCAGCCCCCGCGTGATGTCCTACAATGAGCAGTTCTTC
J: TRBJ1-2; D: -; size: -; V: TRBV4-1; CDR3: CASSQSDSSNYGYTF; DNA: TGCGCCAGCAGCCAGTCCGACAGCAGTAACTATGGCTACACCTTC
J: TRBJ1-2; D: TRBD1; size: -; V: TRBV12-5; CDR3: CASGSGTGNYGYTF; DNA: TGTGCTAGTGGCTCCGGGACAGGGAACTATGGCTACACCTTC
J: TRBJ2-1; D: TRBD2; size: -; V: TRBV29-1; CDR3: CSVGLAGDYNEQFF; DNA: TGCAGCGTAGGACTAGCGGGAGACTACAATGAGCAGTTCTTC
J: TRBJ1-2; D: -; size: -; V: TRBV4-1; CDR3: CASSQPRGGLKGYTF; DNA: TGCGCCAGCAGCCAACCCAGGGGTGGGCTTAAGGGCTACACCTTC
J: TRBJ2-7; D: -; size: -; V: TRBV4-2; CDR3: CASSQAASSYGQYF; DNA: TGTGCCAGCAGCCAAGCGGCTAGCTCCTACGGGCAGTACTTC
J: TRBJ2-3; D: -; size: -; V: TRBV15; CDR3: CATSSPGQGFTSGGDTQYF; DNA: TGTGCCACCAGCAGCCCGGGACAGGGGTTTACTAGCGGGGGAGATACGCAGTATTTT
J: TRBJ1-2; D: -; size: -; V: TRBV25-1; CDR3: CASSVSTAGYTF; DNA: TGTGCCAGCAGTGTCTCTACCGCGGGCTACACCTTC
J: TRBJ2-1; D: TRBD1; size: -; V: TRBV5-1; CDR3: CASSLEDRVYNEQFF; DNA: TGCGCCAGCAGCTTGGAAGACAGGGTTTACAATGAGCAGTTCTTC
J: TRBJ2-7; D: -; size: -; V: TRBV19; CDR3: CASRERTASMEQYF; DNA: TGTGCCAGTAGGGAGCGGACAGCCAGCATGGAGCAGTACTTC
J: TRBJ2-5; D: -; size: -; V: TRBV5-1; CDR3: CASSLDPEGGETQYF; DNA: TGCGCCAGCAGCTTGGACCCTGAAGGCGGGGAGACCCAGTACTTC
J: TRBJ1-5; D: -; size: -; V: TRBV19; CDR3: CASSQDSSNQPQHF; DNA: TGTGCCAGTAGTCAAGACAGTAGCAATCAGCCCCAGCATTTT
J: TRBJ2-3; D: TRBD1; size: -; V: TRBV5-1; CDR3: CASSPQGASTDTQYF; DNA: TGCGCCAGCAGCCCGCAGGGGGCGAGCACAGATACGCAGTATTTT
J: TRBJ2-2; D: TRBD1; size: few; V: TRBV29-1; CDR3: CSVLTGPLNTGELFF; DNA: TGCAGCGTGTTGACAGGGCCATTGAACACCGGGGAGCTGTTTTTT
J: TRBJ2-1; D: TRBD2; size: -; V: TRBV7-2; CDR3: CASRPTSGLYNEQFF; DNA: TGTGCCAGCAGACCGACTAGCGGGCTCTACAATGAGCAGTTCTTC
J: TRBJ2-7; D: -; size: few; V: TRBV6-5; CDR3: CASSISSVNYEQYF; DNA: TGTGCCAGCAGCATCAGTAGCGTGAACTACGAGCAGTACTTC
J: TRBJ2-7; D: TRBD1; size: -; V: TRBV28; CDR3: CASSFTGGPYEQYF; DNA: TGTGCCAGCAGTTTTACAGGGGGTCCCTACGAGCAGTACTTC
J: TRBJ1-1; D: -; size: -; V: TRBV10-2; CDR3: CASSDREGTEAFF; DNA: TGCGCCAGCAGTGACAGGGAAGGCACTGAAGCTTTCTTT
J: TRBJ2-1; D: TRBD1; size: -; V: TRBV11-2; CDR3: CASSLGPDRGHEQFF; DNA: TGTGCCAGCAGCTTAGGCCCCGACAGGGGGCATGAGCAGTTCTTC
J: TRBJ2-1; D: TRBD1; size: -; V: TRBV30; CDR3: CAWTPGQGGYNEQFF; DNA: TGTGCCTGGACCCCGGGACAGGGGGGGTACAATGAGCAGTTCTTC
J: TRBJ2-2; D: -; size: -; V: TRBV7-3; CDR3: CASSLVDTGELFF; DNA: TGTGCCAGCAGCCTCGTCGACACCGGGGAGCTGTTTTTT
J: TRBJ1-4; D: TRBD1; size: few; V: TRBV7-8; CDR3: CASSSGQGNFNEKLFF; DNA: TGTGCCAGCAGCTCGGGACAGGGTAACTTTAATGAAAAACTGTTTTTT
J: TRBJ2-2; D: TRBD2; size: -; V: TRBV6-1; CDR3: CASSAPGTILAGELFF; DNA: TGTGCCAGCAGTGCCCCCGGGACTATCTTGGCCGGGGAGCTGTTTTTT
J: TRBJ2-7; D: -; size: -; V: TRBV27; CDR3: CASSTTGYSYEQYF; DNA: TGTGCCAGCAGTACTACAGGTTACTCCTACGAGCAGTACTTC
J: TRBJ2-7; D: -; size: once; V: TRBV4-2; CDR3: CASSQGTSYEQYF; DNA: TGTGCCAGCAGCCAAGGGACTTCCTACGAGCAGTACTTC
J: TRBJ1-5; D: TRBD1; size: -; V: TRBV4-2; CDR3: CASSQSGQGVYQPQHF; DNA: TGTGCCAGCAGCCAAAGCGGGCAGGGGGTGTATCAGCCCCAGCATTTT
J: TRBJ2-2; D: TRBD1; size: -; V: TRBV11-3; CDR3: CASSPGGTGELFF; DNA: TGTGCCAGCAGTCCAGGGGGTACCGGGGAGCTGTTTTTT
J: TRBJ1-3; D: -; size: -; V: TRBV7-6; CDR3: CASSPGGGRGNTIYF; DNA: TGTGCCAGCAGCCCCGGGGGGGGTAGGGGAAACACCATATATTTT
J: TRBJ1-3; D: -; size: -; V: TRBV27; CDR3: CASSLGRTAGNTIYF; DNA: TGTGCCAGCAGTTTAGGGCGAACGGCTGGAAACACCATATATTTT
J: TRBJ1-1; D: -; size: -; V: TRBV4-1; CDR3: CASSQALPRAMDTEAFF; DNA: TGCGCCAGCAGCCAAGCCCTTCCCAGGGCAATGGACACTGAAGCTTTCTTT
J: TRBJ2-7; D: -; size: -; V: TRBV28; CDR3: CASITSGSEASYEQYF; DNA: TGTGCCAGCATCACCTCGGGGTCAGAGGCTTCCTACGAGCAGTACTTC
J: TRBJ1-1; D: -; size: -; V: TRBV19; CDR3: CASQIPGTEAFF; DNA: TGTGCCAGCCAGATCCCGGGGACTGAAGCTTTCTTT
J: TRBJ2-7; D: TRBD2; size: once; V: TRBV19; CDR3: CASSIALAGGGYEQYF; DNA: TGTGCCAGTAGTATTGCTCTAGCGGGAGGTGGATACGAGCAGTACTTC
J: TRBJ2-3; D: -; size: -; V: TRBV28; CDR3: CASSLGRGTDTQYF; DNA: TGTGCCAGCAGTTTAGGCAGGGGCACAGATACGCAGTATTTT
J: TRBJ2-4; D: -; size: -; V: TRBV11-2; CDR3: CASSLGRGRGLAKNIQYF; DNA: TGTGCCAGCAGCTTGGGCAGGGGACGTGGTCTAGCCAAAAACATTCAGTACTTC